This is a list of T cell receptor beta chains from one sample in a study of blood T cell repertoires in COVID-19. The protocol was immunoSEQ multiplex PCR, while the TCRdb copy is restricted to in-frame clones and leaves out a portion. The repertoire includes under 350,000 clones, over 75% of them detected once, and more than 10% sits in the top ten. The sample comprised peripheral blood. The receptors originated from a human donor in a cohort sampled during active COVID-19. Each CDR3 is given with its conserved first and last residue. The order of the fields is J gene, clone size, V gene, D gene, CDR3 protein, CDR3 DNA. D genes are given only for firm matches. The size field is filled for only some rows; it gives once, few, many or a size class.

TRBJ1-1,NA,TRBV19,NA,CASSKQRSILNTEAFF,TGTGCCAGTAGTAAGCAGAGGAGTATCCTGAACACTGAAGCTTTCTTT
TRBJ2-4,NA,TRBV27,TRBD2,CASSSASGGGLKYIQYF,TGTGCCAGCAGTTCGGCTAGCGGGGGGGGTCTAAAGTACATTCAGTACTTC
TRBJ2-5,NA,TRBV24-1,TRBD2,CATSDQGLARETQYF,TGTGCCACCAGTGATCAGGGACTAGCAAGGGAGACCCAGTACTTC
TRBJ2-1,NA,TRBV5-8,TRBD1,CASSTGTGQYNEQFF,TGTGCCAGCAGTACTGGGACAGGGCAGTACAATGAGCAGTTCTTC
TRBJ2-7,few,TRBV10-1,NA,CASSPPLTAYEQYF,TGCGCCAGCAGTCCTCCTCTAACAGCCTACGAGCAGTACTTC
TRBJ2-1,NA,TRBV7-2,NA,CASSSRGTNNEQFF,TGTGCCAGCAGCTCCCGCGGGACGAACAATGAGCAGTTCTTC
TRBJ2-7,NA,TRBV29-1,NA,CSFRYEQYF,TGCAGCTTTCGCTACGAGCAGTACTTC
TRBJ2-7,NA,TRBV15,NA,CATSRDTGALSYEQYF,TGTGCCACCAGCAGAGACACGGGAGCCCTCTCCTACGAGCAGTACTTC
TRBJ2-5,NA,TRBV7-9,TRBD2,CASSRDYQTQYF,TGTGCCAGCAGTCGGGACTACCAGACCCAGTACTTC
TRBJ2-2,NA,TRBV19,TRBD1,CASSIQLGGRLPGELFF,TGTGCCAGTAGTATCCAGTTAGGGGGCCGTTTGCCCGGGGAGCTGTTTTTT
TRBJ2-1,NA,TRBV28,NA,CASSLGDQRGEQFF,TGTGCCAGCAGTTTAGGAGACCAAAGGGGGGAGCAGTTCTTC
TRBJ1-2,NA,TRBV14,NA,CASSARIFGSGYTF,TGTGCCAGCAGCGCCAGGATCTTCGGAAGTGGCTACACCTTC
TRBJ1-2,NA,TRBV29-1,NA,CSAPRVEGFLGGYTF,TGCAGCGCTCCTAGGGTGGAGGGTTTTCTGGGTGGCTACACCTTC
TRBJ2-5,NA,TRBV5-1,TRBD2,CASNVAGGPEETQYF,TGCGCCAGCAACGTAGCGGGAGGGCCTGAAGAGACCCAGTACTTC
TRBJ2-2,NA,TRBV7-8,TRBD2,CASEGLAGETGELFF,TGTGCCAGCGAGGGGCTAGCGGGAGAAACCGGGGAGCTGTTTTTT
TRBJ2-6,NA,TRBV5-4,NA,CASSQGSVLSLSGANVLTF,TGTGCCAGCAGTCAGGGATCCGTCCTCTCTCTCTCTGGGGCCAACGTCCTGACTTTC
TRBJ2-3,NA,TRBV5-1,NA,CASSLVSRMNTDTQYF,TGCGCCAGCAGCTTGGTCTCCAGAATGAACACAGATACGCAGTATTTT
TRBJ2-4,NA,TRBV24-1,NA,CATSDPRDPKNIQYF,TGTGCCACCAGTGATCCCAGGGATCCCAAAAACATTCAGTACTTC
TRBJ1-2,NA,TRBV29-1,TRBD1,CSVDQQGANGYTF,TGCAGCGTTGATCAGCAGGGGGCTAATGGCTACACCTTC
TRBJ2-3,NA,TRBV18,TRBD2,CASSPRLLAGGSTDTQYF,TGTGCCAGCTCACCCCGCCTACTAGCGGGAGGGTCCACAGATACGCAGTATTTT
TRBJ2-3,once,TRBV7-2,NA,CASSPTMITDTQYF,TGTGCCAGCAGCCCTACTATGATCACAGATACGCAGTATTTT
TRBJ2-7,NA,TRBV29-1,TRBD2,CSVQTSRYYEQYF,TGCAGCGTTCAGACTAGCAGGTACTACGAGCAGTACTTC
TRBJ2-2,NA,TRBV24-1,NA,CATSGTADTGELFF,TGTGCCACCAGTGGGACAGCCGACACCGGGGAGCTGTTTTTT
TRBJ1-3,NA,TRBV9,NA,CASSPGTFSAIYF,TGTGCCAGCAGCCCCGGGACATTTAGCGCCATATATTTT
TRBJ2-7,once,TRBV7-8,TRBD1,CASSLSTGSYEQYF,TGTGCCAGCAGCTTATCGACAGGGAGCTACGAGCAGTACTTC
TRBJ1-2,once,TRBV2,NA,CASLKGVDGYTF,TGTGCCAGCCTTAAGGGGGTTGATGGCTACACCTTC
TRBJ2-5,NA,TRBV4-2,NA,CASSPSAVTQGETQYF,TGTGCCAGCAGCCCATCGGCCGTTACACAGGGAGAGACCCAGTACTTC
TRBJ2-2,NA,TRBV18,TRBD2,CASSRGGTGELFF,TGTGCCAGCTCCCGCGGGGGCACCGGGGAGCTGTTTTTT
TRBJ2-3,NA,TRBV7-9,TRBD1,CASSFTGTGTDTQYF,TGTGCCAGCAGCTTTACCGGGACAGGGACAGATACGCAGTATTTT
TRBJ2-1,NA,TRBV5-1,TRBD2,CASSNPTGGEQFF,TGCGCCAGCAGTAATCCCACGGGGGGAGAGCAGTTCTTC
TRBJ2-5,NA,TRBV6-1,NA,CASSELGTQETQYF,TGTGCCAGCAGTGAACTAGGAACCCAAGAGACCCAGTACTTC
TRBJ2-1,NA,TRBV28,TRBD2,CASSPTSGRPFYNEQFF,TGTGCCAGCAGTCCAACTAGCGGGAGGCCCTTCTACAATGAGCAGTTCTTC
TRBJ1-6,NA,TRBV7-8,NA,CASGPGHRASPLHF,TGTGCCAGCGGACCGGGACATCGTGCTTCACCCCTCCACTTT
TRBJ1-1,NA,TRBV5-1,NA,CASSPASTGSNTEAFF,TGCGCCAGCAGCCCGGCCTCCACGGGGTCGAACACTGAAGCTTTCTTT
TRBJ2-1,once,TRBV5-1,NA,CASSTGQSSYNEQFF,TGCGCCAGCAGCACAGGGCAGAGCTCCTACAATGAGCAGTTCTTC
TRBJ2-6,NA,TRBV27,NA,CASSSPGTGANVLTF,TGTGCCAGCAGTTCTCCAGGGACTGGGGCCAACGTCCTGACTTTC
TRBJ2-1,NA,TRBV5-6,TRBD2,CASSLRVLASYNEQFF,TGTGCCAGCAGCTTGCGTGTACTAGCGTCTTACAATGAGCAGTTCTTC
TRBJ1-3,NA,TRBV29-1,NA,CSGTGSGNTIYF,TGCAGCGGTACAGGGTCTGGAAACACCATATATTTT
TRBJ2-1,NA,TRBV6-2/TRBV6-3,TRBD2,CASSYSTISSRLAGDNEQFF,TGTGCCAGCAGTTACTCGACTATTTCGTCTAGGCTAGCGGGAGACAATGAGCAGTTCTTC
TRBJ1-4,NA,TRBV13,NA,CASSLGPGRREKLFF,TGTGCCAGCAGCTTAGGCCCAGGGAGGAGGGAAAAACTGTTTTTT
TRBJ1-5,once,TRBV7-8,TRBD1,CASSRLTGDSNQPQHF,TGTGCCAGCAGCCGTCTCACAGGGGATAGCAATCAGCCCCAGCATTTT
TRBJ1-2,once,TRBV9,TRBD1,CASSVGTGEGYGYTF,TGTGCCAGCTCCGTCGGGACAGGGGAGGGCTATGGCTACACCTTC
TRBJ2-7,NA,TRBV28,NA,CASRRDNSYEQYF,TGTGCCAGCAGACGGGACAACTCCTACGAGCAGTACTTC
TRBJ2-7,NA,TRBV28,TRBD1,CASRKGGQPYEQYF,TGTGCCAGCAGGAAAGGGGGACAGCCTTACGAGCAGTACTTC
TRBJ1-1,NA,TRBV5-1,TRBD1,CASSSGGSPEAFF,TGCGCCAGCAGTTCAGGGGGGAGCCCTGAAGCTTTCTTT
TRBJ2-7,NA,TRBV27,NA,CASGGISLGREQYF,TGTGCCAGCGGGGGGATTTCATTAGGGCGAGAGCAGTACTTC
TRBJ1-4,NA,TRBV7-9,NA,CASSLSGRHNEKLFF,TGTGCCAGCAGCTTAAGCGGACGGCATAATGAAAAACTGTTTTTT
TRBJ2-7,NA,TRBV6-5,TRBD1,CASRPTRGLSYEQYF,TGTGCCAGCAGACCCACGAGGGGGCTCTCCTACGAGCAGTACTTC
TRBJ2-2,NA,TRBV18,NA,CASSGGAAGELFF,TGTGCCAGCTCAGGGGGCGCGGCCGGGGAGCTGTTTTTT
TRBJ2-5,once,TRBV18,NA,CASSPLEQETQYF,TGTGCCAGCTCACCATTAGAACAAGAGACCCAGTACTTC
TRBJ1-2,NA,TRBV6-1,TRBD1,CASSERDRAGVGGGYTF,TGTGCCAGCAGTGAACGCGACAGGGCTGGGGTGGGAGGTGGCTACACCTTC
TRBJ1-5,NA,TRBV9,TRBD1,CASSLGTGASNQPQHF,TGTGCCAGCAGCCTGGGGACAGGGGCGAGCAATCAGCCCCAGCATTTT
TRBJ1-5,NA,TRBV7-9,NA,CASSSTDLNQPQHF,TGTGCCAGCAGCTCTACAGATCTCAATCAGCCCCAGCATTTT
TRBJ2-1,NA,TRBV14,TRBD1,CASSQPGQGTYLSSYNEQFF,TGTGCCAGCAGCCAGCCGGGACAGGGGACTTACTTAAGCTCCTACAATGAGCAGTTCTTC
TRBJ2-2,NA,TRBV19,TRBD2,CASYSSGTSGTGELFF,TGTGCCAGCTACTCGTCCGGGACTAGCGGGACCGGGGAGCTGTTTTTT